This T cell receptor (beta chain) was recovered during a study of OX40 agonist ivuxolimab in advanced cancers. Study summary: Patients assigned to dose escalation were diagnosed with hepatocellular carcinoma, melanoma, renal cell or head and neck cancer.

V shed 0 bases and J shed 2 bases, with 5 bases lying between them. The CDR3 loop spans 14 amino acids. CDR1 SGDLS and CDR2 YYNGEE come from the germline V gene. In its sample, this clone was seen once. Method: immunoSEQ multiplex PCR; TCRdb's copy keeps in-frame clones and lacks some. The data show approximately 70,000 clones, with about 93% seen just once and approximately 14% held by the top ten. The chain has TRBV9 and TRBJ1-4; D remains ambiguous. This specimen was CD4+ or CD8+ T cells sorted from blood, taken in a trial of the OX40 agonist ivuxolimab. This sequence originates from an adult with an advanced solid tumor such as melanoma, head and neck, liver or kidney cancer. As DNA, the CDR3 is TGTGCCAGCAGCGTAGGCGGGACTAATGAAAAACTGTTTTTT. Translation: CASSVGGTNEKLFF. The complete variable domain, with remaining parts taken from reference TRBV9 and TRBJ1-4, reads DSGVTQTPKHLITATGQRVTLRCSPRSGDLSVYWYQQSLDQGLQFLIQYYNGEERAKGNILERFSAQQFPDLHSELNLSSLELGDSALYFCASSVGGTNEKLFFGSGTQLSVL.